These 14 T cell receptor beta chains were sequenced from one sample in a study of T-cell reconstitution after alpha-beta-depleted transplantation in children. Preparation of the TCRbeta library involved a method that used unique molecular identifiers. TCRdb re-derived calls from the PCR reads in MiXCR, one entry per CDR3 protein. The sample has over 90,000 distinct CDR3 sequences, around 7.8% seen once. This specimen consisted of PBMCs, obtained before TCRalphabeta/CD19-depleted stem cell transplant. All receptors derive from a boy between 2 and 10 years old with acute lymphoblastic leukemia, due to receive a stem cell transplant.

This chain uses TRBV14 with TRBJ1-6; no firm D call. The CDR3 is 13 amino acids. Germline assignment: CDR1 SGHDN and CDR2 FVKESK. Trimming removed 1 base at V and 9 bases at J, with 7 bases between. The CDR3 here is CASSQVRGSPLHF. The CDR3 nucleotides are TGTGCCAGCAGCCAAGTTCGGGGTTCACCCCTCCACTTT.

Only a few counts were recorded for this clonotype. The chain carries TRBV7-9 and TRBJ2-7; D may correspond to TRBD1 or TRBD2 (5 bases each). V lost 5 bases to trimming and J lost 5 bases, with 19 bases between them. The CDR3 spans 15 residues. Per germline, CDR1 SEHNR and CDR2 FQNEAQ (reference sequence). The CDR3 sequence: CASSEPGRSFDEQYF. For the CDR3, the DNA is TGTGCCAGCAGCGAACCGGGACGTAGTTTCGACGAGCAGTACTTC.

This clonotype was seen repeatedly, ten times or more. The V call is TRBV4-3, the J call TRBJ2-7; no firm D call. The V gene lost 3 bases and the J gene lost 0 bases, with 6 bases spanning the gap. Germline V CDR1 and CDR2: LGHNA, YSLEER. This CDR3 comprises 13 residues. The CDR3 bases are TGCGCCAGCAGCCAGGATATCTCCTACGAGCAGTACTTC. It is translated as CASSQDISYEQYF.

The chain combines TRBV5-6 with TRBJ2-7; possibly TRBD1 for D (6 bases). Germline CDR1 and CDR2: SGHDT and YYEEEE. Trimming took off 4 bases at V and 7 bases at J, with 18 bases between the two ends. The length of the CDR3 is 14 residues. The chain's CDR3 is CASSLRTVPGEQYF. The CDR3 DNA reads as TGTGCCAGCAGCCTGAGGACAGTGCCGGGGGAGCAGTACTTC.

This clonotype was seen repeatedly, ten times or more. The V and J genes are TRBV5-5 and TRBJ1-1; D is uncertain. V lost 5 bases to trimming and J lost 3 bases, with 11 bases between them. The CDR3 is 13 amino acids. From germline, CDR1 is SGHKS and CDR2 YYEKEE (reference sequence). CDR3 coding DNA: TGTGCCAGCAGAACAGACGTTTACACTGAAGCTTTCTTT. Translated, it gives CASRTDVYTEAFF.

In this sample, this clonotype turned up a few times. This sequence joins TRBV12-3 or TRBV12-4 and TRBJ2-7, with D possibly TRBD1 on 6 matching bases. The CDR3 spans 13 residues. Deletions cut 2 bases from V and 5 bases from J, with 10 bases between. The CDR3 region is CASSLTGSHEQYF. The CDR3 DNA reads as TGTGCCAGCAGTTTAACAGGGTCCCACGAGCAGTACTTC.

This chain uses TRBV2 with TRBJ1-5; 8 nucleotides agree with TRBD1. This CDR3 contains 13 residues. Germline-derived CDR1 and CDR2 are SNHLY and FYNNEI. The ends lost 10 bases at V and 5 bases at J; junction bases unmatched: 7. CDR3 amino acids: CATGQGRDQPQHF. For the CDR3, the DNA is TGTGCCACCGGACAGGGAAGGGATCAGCCCCAGCATTTT.

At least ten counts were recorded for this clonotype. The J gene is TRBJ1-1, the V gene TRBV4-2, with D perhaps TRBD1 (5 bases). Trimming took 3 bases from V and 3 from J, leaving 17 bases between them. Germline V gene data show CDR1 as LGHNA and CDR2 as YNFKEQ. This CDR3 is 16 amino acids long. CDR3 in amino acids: CASSHPRGAGDTEAFF. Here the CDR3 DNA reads TGTGCCAGCAGCCACCCCCGTGGGGCCGGGGACACTGAAGCTTTCTTT.

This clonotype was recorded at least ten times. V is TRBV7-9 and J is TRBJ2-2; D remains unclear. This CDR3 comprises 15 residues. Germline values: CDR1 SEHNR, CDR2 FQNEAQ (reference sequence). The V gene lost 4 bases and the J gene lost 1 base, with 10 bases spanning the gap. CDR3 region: CASSSETGNTGELFF. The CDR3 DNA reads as TGTGCCAGCAGCTCCGAGACTGGGAACACCGGGGAGCTGTTTTTT.

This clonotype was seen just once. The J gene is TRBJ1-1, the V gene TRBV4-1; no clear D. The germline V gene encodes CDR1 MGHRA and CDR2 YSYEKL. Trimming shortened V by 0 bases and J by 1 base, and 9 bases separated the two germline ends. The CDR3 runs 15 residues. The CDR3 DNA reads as TGCGCCAGCAGCCAAGATAGAGCGGAGAACACTGAAGCTTTCTTT. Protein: CASSQDRAENTEAFF.

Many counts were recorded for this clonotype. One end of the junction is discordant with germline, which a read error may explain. Here the CDR3 DNA reads TGTGCCAGCAGCTCCCAGACAGGCCCTAATGTCTTC. Its protein product is CASSSQTGPNVF. The chain employs TRBV11-2 and TRBJ2-1; a possible D gene is TRBD1 (6 bases). The CDR3 spans 12 residues. Germline V lookup: CDR1 SGHAT, CDR2 FQNNGV. The whole variable domain, filled in from reference TRBV11-2 and TRBJ2-1, reads EAGVAQSPRYKIIEKRQSVAFWCNPISGHATLYWYQQILGQGPKLLIQFQNNGVVDDSQLPKDRFSAERLKGVDSTLKIQPAKLEDSAVYLCASSSQTGPNVFGPGTRLTVL.

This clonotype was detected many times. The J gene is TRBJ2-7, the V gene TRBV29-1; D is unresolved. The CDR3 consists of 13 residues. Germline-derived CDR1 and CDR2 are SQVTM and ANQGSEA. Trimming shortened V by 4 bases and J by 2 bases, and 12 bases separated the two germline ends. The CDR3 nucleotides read TGCAGCGTTGGCTCTCCATCTACCTACGAGCAGTACTTC. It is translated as CSVGSPSTYEQYF.

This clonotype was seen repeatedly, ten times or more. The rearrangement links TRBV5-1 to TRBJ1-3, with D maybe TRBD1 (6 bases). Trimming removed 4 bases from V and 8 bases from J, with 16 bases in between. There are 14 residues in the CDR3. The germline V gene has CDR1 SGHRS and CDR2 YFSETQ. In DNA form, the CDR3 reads TGCGCCAGCAGCACCGGCACAGGGACGGACACCATATATTTT. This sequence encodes CASSTGTGTDTIYF.

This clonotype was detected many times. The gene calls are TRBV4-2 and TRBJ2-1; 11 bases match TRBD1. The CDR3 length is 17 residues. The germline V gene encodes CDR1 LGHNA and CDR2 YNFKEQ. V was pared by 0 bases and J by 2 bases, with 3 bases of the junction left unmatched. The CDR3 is CASSQDQDRGPYNEQFF. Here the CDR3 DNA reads TGTGCCAGCAGCCAAGATCAGGACAGGGGGCCCTACAATGAGCAGTTCTTC.